This passage covers 22 T cell receptor beta chains from one sample sequenced in a study of cytomegalovirus exposure and HLA in healthy donors. The PCR employed 60 Vbeta primers together with 13 Jbeta primers. The repertoire was sequenced with immunoSEQ multiplex PCR; TCRdb's copy has only in-frame clones and lacks some. The table lists about 92,000 clones, approximately 71% of them singletons. The sample comprised PBMCs. Receptors were obtained from a man aged 50-59 years in good health and CMV-seronegative.

The V call is TRBV9, the J call TRBJ2-1, with a weak D call TRBD1 (6 bases). This CDR3 is built from 15 residues. Germline V gene lookup returns CDR1 SGDLS and CDR2 YYNGEE. V lost 4 bases to trimming and J lost 4 bases, with 15 bases between them. CDR3: CASSMRQGRYNEQFF. CDR3 DNA: TGTGCCAGCAGCATGCGGCAGGGGCGGTACAATGAGCAGTTCTTC. The entire variable domain, with the rest obtained from reference TRBV9 and TRBJ2-1, is as follows: DSGVTQTPKHLITATGQRVTLRCSPRSGDLSVYWYQQSLDQGLQFLIQYYNGEERAKGNILERFSAQQFPDLHSELNLSSLELGDSALYFCASSMRQGRYNEQFFGPGTRLTVL.

V gene TRBV28 combines with J gene TRBJ1-6, with 8 bases identical to TRBD1. V shed 4 bases, J shed 4 bases, and the junction held 9 bases outside the gene matches. The length of the CDR3 is 17 residues. Per germline, CDR1 MDHEN and CDR2 SYDVKM. As DNA, the CDR3 is TGTGCCAGCAGTTATATCCGCACAGGGGGTTATAATTCACCCCTCCACTTT. It translates to CASSYIRTGGYNSPLHF.

This clone was detected a few times. The chain couples TRBV5-1 to TRBJ2-2; 7 bases are shared with TRBD1. The CDR3 is 17 amino acids. J was trimmed by 4 bases and V by 0 bases; bases with no gene match: 9. Germline CDR1 and CDR2: SGHRS and YFSETQ. The CDR3 is CASSLGSTGAFTGELFF. Here the CDR3 DNA reads TGCGCCAGCAGCTTGGGGTCAACAGGGGCCTTCACCGGGGAGCTGTTTTTT. Supplemented by reference TRBV5-1 and TRBJ2-2, the full variable domain reads KAGVTQTPRYLIKTRGQQVTLSCSPISGHRSVSWYQQTPGQGLQFLFEYFSETQRNKGNFPGRFSGRQFSNSRSEMNVSTLELGDSALYLCASSLGSTGAFTGELFFGEGSRLTVL.

The chain carries TRBV18 and TRBJ2-1; 8 positions match TRBD2. CDR3 length: 15 amino acids. J gave up 9 bases and V 6 bases, and 13 bases lay outside the gene matches. The germline V gene has CDR1 KGHSH and CDR2 LQKENI. The CDR3: CASSQRAGGAGEQFF. CDR3 nucleotides: TGTGCCAGCTCTCAACGGGCGGGAGGAGCGGGTGAGCAGTTCTTC.

This clone was observed a few times. This rearrangement joins TRBV4-1 to TRBJ1-1, with 8 positions matching TRBD1. V lost 6 bases, J lost 1 base, and 7 bases stayed unmatched. This CDR3 region has 15 residues. Germline CDR1 MGHRA, CDR2 YSYEKL. DNA for the CDR3: TGCGCCAGCAGGCGAGAACAGGGGGAGAACACTGAAGCTTTCTTT. Translated, it gives CASRREQGENTEAFF.

The J gene is TRBJ2-1, the V gene TRBV7-2; D gene uncertain. The germline V and J ends were trimmed by 3 bases and 8 bases, with 8 bases remaining between them. The germline CDR1 and CDR2 sequences are SGHTA and FQGNSA. This CDR3 is 12 amino acids long. The CDR3 spells CASSLPTDEQFF. The CDR3 DNA reads TGTGCCAGCAGCTTGCCCACGGATGAGCAGTTCTTC.

The CDR3 sequence is CASSPQRGGHSEQFF. CDR3 nucleotide sequence: TGTGCCAGCAGCCCGCAGCGGGGGGGCCACTCTGAGCAGTTCTTC. The chain has TRBV7-3 and TRBJ2-1, with TRBD2 identical over 10 bases. V was pared by 5 bases and J by 9 bases, with 10 bases of the junction left unmatched. The germline V gene encodes CDR1 SGHTA and CDR2 FQGTGA. CDR3 length: 15 residues.

V gene TRBV7-6 combines with J gene TRBJ1-1; D is ambiguous. This CDR3 spans 13 amino acids. CDR1 and CDR2 from the germline V gene are SGHVS and FNYEAQ. With 0 bases removed from V and 10 bases from J, the gap between germline ends came to 12 bases. The CDR3: CASSLAQKQRAFF. CDR3 DNA sequence: TGTGCCAGCAGCTTAGCTCAAAAACAGAGAGCTTTCTTT.

V usage is TRBV6-1 and J usage is TRBJ2-7; the match to TRBD1 covers 8 bases. The V gene's germline CDR1 is MNHNS and CDR2 SASEGT. After removal of 1 base from V and 2 bases from J, the junction contained 7 bases not matched to a gene. There are 16 residues in the CDR3. CDR3 DNA: TGTGCCAGCAGTGAAGGGATGCCGGGACAGGCCTACGAGCAGTACGTC. Translation: CASSEGMPGQAYEQYV.

The chain combines TRBV27 with TRBJ1-5; no firm D call. In germline, CDR1 is MNHEY, CDR2 SMNVEV (reference sequence). The CDR3 has 12 amino acids. Trimming pared 2 bases from V and 9 bases from J, leaving 8 bases between. This CDR3 reads CASSLLPPPQHF. As DNA, the CDR3 is TGTGCCAGCAGTTTACTACCTCCGCCCCAGCATTTT.

The V gene is TRBV5-1, the J gene TRBJ2-1; D possibly corresponds to TRBD2 (5 bases). V was pared by 1 base and J by 0 bases, with 8 bases between. The germline gives CDR1 SGHRS, CDR2 YFSETQ. This CDR3 is built from 15 residues. Here the CDR3 reads CASSLRGSSYNEQFF. The CDR3 region has the DNA TGCGCCAGCAGCTTGAGAGGGAGCTCCTACAATGAGCAGTTCTTC.

CDR3 nucleotides: TGTGCCGCGGAATCGACAGGGGGCGAGACCCAGTACTTC. Protein product: CAAESTGGETQYF. The genes are TRBV2 and TRBJ2-5; 10 bases are a match to TRBD1. Germline V gene sequence: CDR1 SNHLY, CDR2 FYNNEI. The length of the CDR3 is 13 residues. V shed 11 bases, J shed 5 bases, and the junction held 8 bases outside the gene matches. The complete variable domain, with remaining parts taken from reference TRBV2 and TRBJ2-5, reads EPEVTQTPSHQVTQMGQEVILRCVPISNHLYFYWYRQILGQKVEFLVSFYNNEISEKSEIFDDQFSVERPDGSNFTLKIRSTKLEDSAMYFCAAESTGGETQYFGPGTRLLVL.

This clone was detected only a few times. V gene TRBV2 combines with J gene TRBJ1-3, with TRBD1 matching 8 bases. CDR3 length equals 15 residues. Germline trimming cut 5 bases from V and 0 bases from J; bases unmatched to any gene: 3. Germline values: CDR1 SNHLY, CDR2 FYNNEI. CDR3 nucleotides: TGTGCCAGCAGTTACGGGACAGGCTCTGGAAACACCATATATTTT. It specifies CASSYGTGSGNTIYF.

The V call is TRBV5-1, the J call TRBJ1-4; D call uncertain. Germline CDR1 is SGHRS and CDR2 is YFSETQ. The CDR3 covers 12 residues. Trimming removed 4 bases at V and 5 bases at J, with 6 bases between. In DNA, the CDR3 is TGCGCCAGCAGCGACGGGAATGAAAAACTGTTTTTT. Translation: CASSDGNEKLFF.

The chain carries TRBV7-2 and TRBJ1-1, with D unresolved. The CDR3 is made up of 13 amino acids. Germline CDR1 is SGHTA and CDR2 is FQGNSA. Between the trimmed V and J ends, which lost 1 base and 3 bases, there was a span of 6 bases. CDR3 region: CASSLVFDTEAFF. Written as DNA, the CDR3 is TGTGCCAGCAGCTTAGTCTTTGACACTGAAGCTTTCTTT.

This clone was detected only a few times. This chain connects TRBV4-1 to TRBJ1-1; D not resolved. V lost 0 bases, J lost 4 bases, and 6 bases lay in between. Germline V gene data show CDR1 as MGHRA and CDR2 as YSYEKL. This CDR3 is 13 amino acids long. The CDR3 spells CASSQEVSTEAFF. The CDR3 nucleotides read TGCGCCAGCAGCCAAGAGGTTAGCACTGAAGCTTTCTTT.

This chain joins TRBV9 and TRBJ1-1; 7 bases are a match to TRBD1. This CDR3 spans 16 amino acids. J gave up 3 bases and V 4 bases, and 12 bases lay outside the gene matches. CDR1 is SGDLS and CDR2 is YYNGEE in the germline V gene. CDR3 nucleotides: TGTGCCAGCAGCAGAGACAGGGTCCCACTGGACACTGAAGCTTTCTTT. Translation: CASSRDRVPLDTEAFF.

The rearrangement uses TRBV7-9 and TRBJ2-5; no clear D. The germline gives CDR1 SEHNR, CDR2 FQNEAQ (reference sequence). Deletions cut 3 bases from V and 2 bases from J, with 7 bases between. The CDR3 runs 13 residues. The CDR3 DNA is TGTGCCAGCAGCTTGGCCCCTCAAGAGACCCAGTACTTC. This sequence encodes CASSLAPQETQYF.

This chain links TRBV6-4 with TRBJ2-3; 12 nucleotides agree with TRBD2. The CDR3 totals 16 residues. The germline CDR1 and CDR2 sequences are MRHNA and SNTAGT. V lost 0 bases, J lost 4 bases, and 2 bases stayed unmatched. The CDR3 bases are TGTGCCAGCAGTGACTCAGGGACTAGCGGGTCAGATACGCAGTATTTT. It encodes CASSDSGTSGSDTQYF.

This chain uses TRBV4-1 with TRBJ2-3; 8 nucleotides agree with TRBD2. Germline V lookup: CDR1 MGHRA, CDR2 YSYEKL. CDR3 length: 17 amino acids. Trimming removed 0 bases from V and 1 base from J; junction bases left unmatched: 6. The CDR3 here is CASSQDPPTSGTDTQYF. Written as DNA, the CDR3 is TGCGCCAGCAGCCAAGATCCACCGACTAGCGGCACAGATACGCAGTATTTT.

The chain is built from TRBV4-3 and TRBJ2-3; the match to TRBD1 covers 9 bases. After removal of 0 bases from V and 1 base from J, the junction contained 14 bases not matched to a gene. The CDR3 extends over 20 amino acids. Germline assignment: CDR1 LGHNA and CDR2 YSLEER. The CDR3 protein is CASSQDPGTGLSIGTDTQYF. CDR3 sequence (DNA): TGCGCCAGCAGCCAAGATCCGGGGACAGGGCTGAGCATCGGCACAGATACGCAGTATTTT.

Comment on this clone: In this CDR3 the conserved last residue, phenylalanine or tryptophan, is missing, so a read error is likely. This chain links TRBV5-5 with TRBJ1-1, with 7 bases that match TRBD1. The CDR3 has 12 amino acids. J gave up 10 bases and V 4 bases, and 7 bases lay outside the gene matches. Germline CDR1 is SGHKS and CDR2 is YYEKEE (reference sequence). For the CDR3, the DNA is TGTGCCAGCAGCATCCTGACAGGGAGAGCTTTCGTT. Translated: CASSILTGRAFV.